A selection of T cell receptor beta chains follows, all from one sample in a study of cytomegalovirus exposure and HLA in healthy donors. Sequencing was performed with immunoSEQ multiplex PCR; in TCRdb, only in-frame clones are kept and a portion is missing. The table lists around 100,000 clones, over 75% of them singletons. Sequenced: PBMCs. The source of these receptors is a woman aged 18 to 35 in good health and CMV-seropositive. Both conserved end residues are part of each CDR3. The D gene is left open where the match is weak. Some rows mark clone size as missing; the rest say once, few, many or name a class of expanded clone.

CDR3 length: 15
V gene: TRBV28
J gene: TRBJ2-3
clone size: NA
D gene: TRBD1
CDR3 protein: CASRLQGTSTDTQYF
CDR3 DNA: TGTGCCAGCAGACTACAGGGGACAAGCACAGATACGCAGTATTTT

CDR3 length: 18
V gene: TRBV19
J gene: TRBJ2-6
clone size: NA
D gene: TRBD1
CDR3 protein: CASRWTGGAMSGANVLTF
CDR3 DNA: TGTGCCAGTAGGTGGACAGGGGGCGCGATGTCTGGGGCCAACGTCCTGACTTTC

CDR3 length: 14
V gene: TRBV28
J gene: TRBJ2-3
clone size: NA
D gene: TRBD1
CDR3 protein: CASSSTGGTDTQYF
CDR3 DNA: TGTGCCAGCAGTTCGACAGGGGGCACAGATACGCAGTATTTT

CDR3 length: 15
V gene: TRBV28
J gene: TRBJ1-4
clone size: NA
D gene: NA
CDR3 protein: CASSSERGFREKLFF
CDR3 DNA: TGTGCCAGCAGTTCCGAACGCGGCTTTCGGGAAAAACTGTTTTTT

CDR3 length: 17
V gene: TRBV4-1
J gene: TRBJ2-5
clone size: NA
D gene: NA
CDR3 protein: CASSRAGTPGSQETQYF
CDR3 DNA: TGCGCCAGCAGCCGTGCAGGGACTCCGGGCTCCCAAGAGACCCAGTACTTC

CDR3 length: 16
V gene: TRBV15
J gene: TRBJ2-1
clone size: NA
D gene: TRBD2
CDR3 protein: CATSSPPSGMYNEQFF
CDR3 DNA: TGTGCCACCAGCAGCCCCCCTAGCGGGATGTACAATGAGCAGTTCTTC

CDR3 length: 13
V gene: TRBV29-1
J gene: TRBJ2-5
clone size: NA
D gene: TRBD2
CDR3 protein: CSVDLAGVETQYF
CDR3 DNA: TGCAGCGTTGACCTAGCGGGAGTAGAGACCCAGTACTTC

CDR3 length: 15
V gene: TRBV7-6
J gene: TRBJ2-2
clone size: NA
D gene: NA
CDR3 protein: CASSLEESGTGELFF
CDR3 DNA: TGTGCCAGCAGCTTAGAGGAATCAGGGACCGGGGAGCTGTTTTTT

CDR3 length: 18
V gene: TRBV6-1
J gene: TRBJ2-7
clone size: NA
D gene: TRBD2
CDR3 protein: CASSEGVGGLAGDREQYF
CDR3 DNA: TGTGCCAGCAGTGAAGGTGTGGGGGGACTAGCGGGAGATAGGGAGCAGTACTTC

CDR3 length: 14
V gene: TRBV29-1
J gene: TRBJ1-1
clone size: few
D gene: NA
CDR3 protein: CSAGLMAPSTEAFF
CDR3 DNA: TGCAGCGCCGGGTTGATGGCTCCGAGCACTGAAGCTTTCTTT

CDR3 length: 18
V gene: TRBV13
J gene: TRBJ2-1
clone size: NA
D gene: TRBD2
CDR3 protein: CASSSSRVERGSYNEQFF
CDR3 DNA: TGTGCCAGCAGCTCCTCCAGGGTTGAGCGGGGATCCTACAATGAGCAGTTCTTC

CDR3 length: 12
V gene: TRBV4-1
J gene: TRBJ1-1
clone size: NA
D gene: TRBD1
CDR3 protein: CASSQARDRSFF
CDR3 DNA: TGCGCCAGCAGCCAAGCCCGGGACAGATCTTTCTTT

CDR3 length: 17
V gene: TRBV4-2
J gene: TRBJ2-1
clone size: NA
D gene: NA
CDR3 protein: CASSQDFGGSSYNEQFF
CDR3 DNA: TGTGCCAGCAGCCAAGATTTTGGTGGGAGCTCCTACAATGAGCAGTTCTTC

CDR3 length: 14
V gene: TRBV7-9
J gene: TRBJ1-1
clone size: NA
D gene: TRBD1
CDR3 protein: CASSRTGTNTEAFF
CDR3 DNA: TGTGCCAGCAGCCGGACAGGGACGAACACTGAAGCTTTCTTT

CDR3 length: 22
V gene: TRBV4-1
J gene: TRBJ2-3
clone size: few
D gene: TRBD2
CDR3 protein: CASSQDLFGTSGTRPITDTQYF
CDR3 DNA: TGCGCCAGCAGCCAAGACCTTTTCGGGACTAGCGGGACCCGACCCATCACAGATACGCAGTATTTT

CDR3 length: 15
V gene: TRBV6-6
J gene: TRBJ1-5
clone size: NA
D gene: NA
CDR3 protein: CASSLGGYSNQPQHF
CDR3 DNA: TGTGCCAGCAGTTTGGGGGGATATAGCAATCAGCCCCAGCATTTT

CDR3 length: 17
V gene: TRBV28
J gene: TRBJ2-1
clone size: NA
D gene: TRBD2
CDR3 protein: CASSSPSGTSANNEQFF
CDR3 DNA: TGTGCCAGCAGTTCTCCCTCCGGGACTAGCGCCAACAATGAGCAGTTCTTC

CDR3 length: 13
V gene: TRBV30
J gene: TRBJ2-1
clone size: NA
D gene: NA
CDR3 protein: CAWNGDFEIEQFF
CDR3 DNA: TGTGCCTGGAACGGCGACTTTGAAATTGAGCAGTTCTTC

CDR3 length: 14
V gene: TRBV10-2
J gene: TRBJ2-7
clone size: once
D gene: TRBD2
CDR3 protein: CASSEGLAGYEQYF
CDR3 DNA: TGCGCCAGCAGTGAGGGACTAGCGGGTTACGAGCAGTACTTC

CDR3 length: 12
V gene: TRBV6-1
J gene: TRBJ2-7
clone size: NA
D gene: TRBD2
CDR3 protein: CASSVGGGEQYF
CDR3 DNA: TGTGCCAGCAGTGTGGGGGGGGGCGAGCAGTACTTC

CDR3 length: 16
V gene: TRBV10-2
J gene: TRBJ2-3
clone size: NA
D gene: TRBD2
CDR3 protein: CASSLSGSYGTDTQYF
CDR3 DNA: TGCGCCAGCAGTCTTAGCGGGAGCTATGGCACAGATACGCAGTATTTT

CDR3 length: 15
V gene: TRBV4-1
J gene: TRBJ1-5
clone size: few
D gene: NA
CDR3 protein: CASSPNVGGGQPQHF
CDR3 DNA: TGCGCCAGCAGCCCCAACGTGGGGGGGGGTCAGCCCCAGCATTTT

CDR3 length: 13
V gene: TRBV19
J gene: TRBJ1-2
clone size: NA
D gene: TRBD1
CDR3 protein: CASSSLGQLGYTF
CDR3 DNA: TGTGCCAGTAGTAGTTTGGGACAGCTTGGCTACACCTTC

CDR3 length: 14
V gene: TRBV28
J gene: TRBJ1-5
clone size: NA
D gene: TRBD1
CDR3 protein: CASGGQGGRQPQHF
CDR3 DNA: TGTGCCAGCGGTGGACAGGGAGGTCGCCAGCCCCAGCATTTT

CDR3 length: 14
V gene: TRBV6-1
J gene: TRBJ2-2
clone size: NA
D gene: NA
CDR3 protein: CASSRDLNTGELFF
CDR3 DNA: TGTGCCAGCAGCCGGGATCTGAACACCGGGGAGCTGTTTTTT

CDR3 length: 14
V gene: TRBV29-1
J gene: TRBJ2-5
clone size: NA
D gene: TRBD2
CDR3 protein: CSGGLAGVVETQYF
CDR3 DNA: TGCAGCGGGGGACTAGCGGGAGTGGTCGAGACCCAGTACTTC